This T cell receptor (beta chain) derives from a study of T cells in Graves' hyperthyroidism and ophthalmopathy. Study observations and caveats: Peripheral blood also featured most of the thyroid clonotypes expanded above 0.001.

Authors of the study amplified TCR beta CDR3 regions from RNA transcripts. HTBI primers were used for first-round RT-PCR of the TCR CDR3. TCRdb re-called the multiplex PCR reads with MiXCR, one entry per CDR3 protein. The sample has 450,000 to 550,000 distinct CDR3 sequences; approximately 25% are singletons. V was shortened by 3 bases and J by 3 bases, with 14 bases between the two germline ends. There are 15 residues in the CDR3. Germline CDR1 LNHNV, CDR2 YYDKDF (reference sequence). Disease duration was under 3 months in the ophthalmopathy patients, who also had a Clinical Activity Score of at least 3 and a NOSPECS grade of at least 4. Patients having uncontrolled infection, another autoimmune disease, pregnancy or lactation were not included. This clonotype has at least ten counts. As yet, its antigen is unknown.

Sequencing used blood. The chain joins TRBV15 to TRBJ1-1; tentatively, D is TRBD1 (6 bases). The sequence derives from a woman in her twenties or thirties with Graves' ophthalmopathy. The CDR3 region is CATSSGRGSDTEAFF. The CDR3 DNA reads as TGTGCCACCAGCAGCGGCAGGGGTTCTGACACTGAAGCTTTCTTT.